These 19 T cell receptor beta chains share one sample of origin, sequenced in a study of CD8 T cells in Susac syndrome. RNA in amounts of roughly 0.45 to 1 ug was reverse transcribed with random hexamers. TCRdb re-analysed the immunoSEQ multiplex PCR reads in MiXCR, keeping a single row per CDR3 protein. The sample records 100,000 to 150,000 distinct CDR3 sequences, approximately 93% being singletons. The sample taken for sequencing was CD4+ T cells from PBMCs. Source of these receptors: a human donor with multiple sclerosis.

The rearrangement links TRBV3-1 to TRBJ2-2, with D tentatively TRBD1 (5 bases). Per the germline V gene, CDR1 is LGHDT and CDR2 is YNNKEL (reference sequence). Between the trimmed V and J ends, which lost 5 bases and 7 bases, there was a span of 23 bases. There are 17 residues in the CDR3. The CDR3 reads CASSSLQEKPRSGELFF. The CDR3 DNA reads TGTGCCAGCAGCTCCTTACAGGAGAAACCCAGGAGCGGGGAGCTGTTTTTT.

The rearrangement links TRBV7-8 to TRBJ1-2, with TRBD1 matching 7 bases. CDR1 and CDR2 from the germline V gene are SGHVS and FQNEAQ. V lost 5 bases, J lost 13 bases, and 16 bases stayed unmatched. The CDR3 has 14 residues. The CDR3 is CASSTWETGSLGTF. The CDR3 region has the DNA TGTGCCAGCAGCACATGGGAGACAGGGAGTTTAGGCACCTTC. The full variable domain, with the rest looked up from reference TRBV7-8 and TRBJ1-2, is GAGVSQSPRYKVAKRGQDVALRCDPISGHVSLFWYQQALGQGPEFLTYFQNEAQLDKSGLPSDRFFAERPEGSVSTLKIQRTQQEDSAVYLCASSTWETGSLGTFGSGTRLTVV.

The J gene is TRBJ1-2, the V gene TRBV10-3; 7 nucleotides agree with TRBD1. Unmatched junction bases numbered 9, after V lost 2 bases and J lost 3 bases. CDR1 is ENHRY, CDR2 SYGVKD, per germline. This CDR3 has 16 amino acids. This CDR3 reads CAISEPKKTGHYGYTF. The CDR3 DNA sequence: TGTGCCATCAGTGAGCCCAAAAAGACAGGGCACTATGGCTACACCTTC.

CDR3 region: CASSLVRGSNTEAFF. CDR3 in DNA: TGTGCCAGCAGTTTAGTTCGGGGCTCGAACACTGAAGCTTTCTTT. The rearrangement joins TRBV28 to TRBJ1-1, with D tentatively TRBD1 (5 bases). Trimming stripped 2 bases from V and 1 base from J, with 11 bases between. Per germline, CDR1 MDHEN and CDR2 SYDVKM. The length of the CDR3 is 15 residues. Together with reference TRBV28 and TRBJ1-1, the CDR3 gives the full variable domain: DVKVTQSSRYLVKRTGEKVFLECVQDMDHENMFWYRQDPGLGLRLIYFSYDVKMKEKGDIPEGYSVSREKKERFSLILESASTNQTSMYLCASSLVRGSNTEAFFGQGTRLTVV.

The rearrangement joins TRBV5-4 to TRBJ2-3; TRBD1 is a possible D gene (5 bases). V dropped 10 bases and J dropped 2 bases, with 14 bases sitting between them. The V gene's germline CDR1 is SGHNT and CDR2 YYREEE (reference sequence). The CDR3 runs to 13 residues. Here the CDR3 DNA reads TGTGCCTTCCATTTGGGGCACACAGATACGCAGTATTTT. It specifies CAFHLGHTDTQYF.

The chain employs TRBV27 and TRBJ2-1; maybe TRBD1 (6 bases). The germline V gene encodes CDR1 MNHEY and CDR2 SMNVEV (reference sequence). V was trimmed by 7 bases and J by 2 bases, leaving 18 bases between them. CDR3 length: 16 residues. CDR3 sequence: CASTPTGGVPYNEQFF. For the CDR3, the DNA is TGTGCCAGCACCCCGACAGGTGGGGTGCCCTACAATGAGCAGTTCTTC.

The chain couples TRBV18 to TRBJ1-2, with a weak D call TRBD1 (6 bases). Germline V gene lookup returns CDR1 KGHSH and CDR2 LQKENI. The ends were cut back, 2 bases at V and 2 bases at J, with 12 bases in the middle. The CDR3 sequence is 15 residues long. CDR3 residues: CASSPLDRLNYGYTF. CDR3 DNA sequence: TGTGCCAGCTCACCATTAGACAGGTTGAACTATGGCTACACCTTC.

This clonotype was recorded a few times. The chain combines TRBV28 with TRBJ2-4, with 8 nucleotides matching TRBD1. The trim removed 5 bases at V and 3 bases at J, leaving 9 bases unmatched. Germline values: CDR1 MDHEN, CDR2 SYDVKM. The CDR3 totals 16 residues. The chain's CDR3 is CASSPQGARGKNIQYF. The CDR3 nucleotides are TGTGCCAGCAGTCCTCAGGGGGCGCGTGGCAAAAACATTCAGTACTTC.

This sequence joins TRBV28 and TRBJ1-2, with D unresolved. Deletions cut 6 bases from V and 2 bases from J, with 10 bases between. The CDR3 extends over 13 amino acids. CDR1 and CDR2 (germline): MDHEN, SYDVKM. Here the CDR3 reads CASRFTENYGYTF. CDR3 DNA: TGTGCCAGCAGGTTTACAGAGAACTATGGCTACACCTTC.

This rearrangement joins TRBV5-4 to TRBJ2-3, with D perhaps matching TRBD2 (7 bases). Germline loops: CDR1 SGHNT, CDR2 YYREEE (reference sequence). This CDR3 region has 17 residues. Trimming left V 4 bases short and J 4 bases short, with 22 bases between. CDR3 sequence: CASSLGPGGAGADTQYF. CDR3 bases: TGTGCCAGCAGCCTGGGACCGGGGGGCGCCGGTGCAGATACGCAGTATTTT.

V is TRBV10-2 and J is TRBJ1-1; D perhaps matches TRBD1 (6 bases). The CDR3 runs to 13 residues. V lost 5 bases and J lost 3, with 10 bases in between. Germline V CDR1 and CDR2: WSHSY, SAAADI. CDR3 amino acids: CASSKTGYTEAFF. The DNA of the CDR3 is TGCGCCAGCAGTAAAACAGGGTACACTGAAGCTTTCTTT.

The CDR3 reads CASSMLNTEAFF. CDR3 coding DNA: TGTGCCAGTAGTATGTTGAACACTGAAGCTTTCTTT. J is TRBJ1-1 and V is TRBV19, with D uncertain. The V end lost 3 bases, the J end lost 0 bases, and 2 bases lay between the germline ends. The CDR3 is 12 residues long. The germline gives CDR1 LNHDA, CDR2 SQIVND (reference sequence).

The chain employs TRBV7-3 and TRBJ2-1; 10 bases match TRBD2. V shed 2 bases and J 3 bases; nucleotides not matched to a gene: 4. The CDR3 sequence is 16 residues long. Germline CDR1 is SGHTA and CDR2 is FQGTGA. Here the CDR3 reads CASSLQPSGGYNEQFF. The CDR3 nucleotides read TGTGCCAGCAGCTTACAACCTAGCGGGGGCTACAATGAGCAGTTCTTC.

This chain links TRBV29-1 with TRBJ2-1; 7 positions match TRBD2. Germline-derived CDR1 and CDR2 are SQVTM and ANQGSEA. J gave up 8 bases and V 6 bases, and 4 bases lay outside the gene matches. The CDR3 length is 11 residues. CDR3 sequence (DNA): TGCAGCGTGCACACTAGCGATGAGCAGTTCTTC. Amino acids: CSVHTSDEQFF.

V and J are TRBV30 and TRBJ2-2; D is perhaps TRBD2 (5 bases). The CDR3 loop spans 16 amino acids. In germline, CDR1 is GTSNPN, CDR2 SVGIG (reference sequence). V shed 1 base and J shed 4 bases, with 16 bases lying between them. The CDR3 is CAWSGTRASGTGELFF. The CDR3 DNA sequence: TGTGCCTGGAGTGGTACGCGGGCGTCGGGCACCGGGGAGCTGTTTTTT.

The chain has TRBV3-1 and TRBJ1-2, with unresolved D. Looked up from germline, CDR1 is LGHDT and CDR2 is YNNKEL (reference sequence). The germline V and J ends were trimmed by 3 bases and 2 bases, with 7 bases remaining between them. The CDR3 runs to 13 residues. CDR3 nucleotides: TGTGCCAGCAGCCAGGCAAAGAACTATGGCTACACCTTC. Its translation: CASSQAKNYGYTF.

The V and J genes are TRBV6-5 and TRBJ1-5; weak D call: TRBD1 (6 bases). This CDR3 is built from 14 residues. CDR1 is MNHEY, CDR2 SVGAGI, per germline. Trimming left V 6 bases short and J 6 bases short, with 15 bases between. CDR3 in DNA: TGTGCCAGCAGCCCCACAGGGATGGTTCAGCCCCAGCATTTT. Its protein is CASSPTGMVQPQHF.

This clonotype appeared a single time. The chain employs TRBV3-1 and TRBJ1-4; D uncertain. The CDR3 contains 11 residues. The V and J ends lost 11 bases and 4 bases respectively, with 8 bases between them. Germline V gene sequence: CDR1 LGHDT, CDR2 YNNKEL (reference sequence). Written as DNA, the CDR3 is TGTGCCGCCCGGGGTAATGAAAAACTGTTTTTT. The encoded protein is CAARGNEKLFF.

In the case of this clonotype: One junction end disagrees with the germline gene, perhaps due to a read error. The chain uses TRBV7-9 and TRBJ2-3; D might be TRBD2 (5 bases). Germline lookup yields CDR1 SEHNR and CDR2 FQNEAQ (reference sequence). This CDR3 has 16 residues. CDR3 in amino acids: CASTLSWTDSTDTQYF. The DNA of the CDR3 is TGTGCCAGCACCTTATCATGGACTGACTCCACAGATACGCAGTATTTT. The variable domain in full, completed from reference TRBV7-9 and TRBJ2-3, reads DTGVSQNPRHKITKRGQNVTFRCDPISEHNRLYWYRQTLGQGPEFLTYFQNEAQLEKSRLLSDRFSAERPKGSFSTLEIQRTEQGDSAMYLCASTLSWTDSTDTQYFGPGTRLTVL.